These 3 T cell receptor beta chains share one sample of origin, sequenced in a study of T cell repertoires in cytomegalovirus infection. MiXCR, applied by TCRdb to the reads, yields one record per CDR3 protein. Seen here are about 300,000 distinct CDR3 sequences, roughly 25% observed once, and the top ten hold about 15%. The sequenced sample was PBMCs. These receptors all stem from a human donor in good health (CMV status not recorded). Some clones in this sample may be carry-over from other donors' samples.

About this clonotype: A read error is possible here, since a much larger clone lies one base away. J is TRBJ2-7 and V is TRBV7-9, with 7 nucleotides matching TRBD1. This CDR3 is built from 14 residues. Germline-derived CDR1 and CDR2 are SEHNR and FQNEAQ (reference sequence). The V segment lost 1 base and the J segment 2 bases; nucleotides outside the gene matches: 2. The CDR3 sequence is CASSLDGTAYEQYF. The CDR3 nucleotides read TGTGCCAGCAGCTTAGACGGGACAGCCTACGAGCAGTACTTC. The full variable domain, completed using reference TRBV7-9 and TRBJ2-7, is DTGVSQNPRHKITKRGQNVTFRCDPISEHNRLYWYRQTLGQGPEFLTYFQNEAQLEKSRLLSDRFSAERPKGSFSTLEIQRTEQGDSAMYLCASSLDGTAYEQYFGPGTRLTVT.

V usage is TRBV4-1 and J usage is TRBJ2-1, with 8 positions matching TRBD2. Germline CDR1 is MGHRA and CDR2 is YSYEKL. Unmatched junction bases numbered 10, after V lost 3 bases and J lost 3 bases. This CDR3 comprises 17 residues. The DNA for the CDR3 is TGCGCCAGCAGCCACGAGCGGGAGCGATCGGGCTACAATGAGCAGTTCTTC. Amino acid sequence: CASSHERERSGYNEQFF.

In this sample, this clonotype is large. The chain recombines TRBV10-3 with TRBJ2-1; a weak D match, TRBD2 (6 bases). Germline V lookup: CDR1 ENHRY, CDR2 SYGVKD. The CDR3 runs 14 residues. V shed 7 bases and J shed 4 bases, with 14 bases lying between them. CDR3 residues: CAIMRDSGYNEQFF. The CDR3 bases are TGTGCCATCATGCGGGACTCGGGATACAATGAGCAGTTCTTC.